This entry lists 9 T cell receptor beta chains sequenced from one sample in a study of blood T cell repertoires in COVID-19. Method: immunoSEQ multiplex PCR; TCRdb's copy keeps in-frame clones and lacks some. The sample contains about 210,000 clones, almost 85% of which appear only once. The sample was peripheral blood. These receptors were collected from a woman between 35 and 50 years old with acute or convalescent COVID-19.

The V and J genes are TRBV28 and TRBJ2-2; D possibly corresponds to TRBD2 (6 bases). The V gene's germline CDR1 is MDHEN and CDR2 SYDVKM. V gave up 5 bases and J gave up 8 bases, with 24 bases separating them. CDR3 size: 17 residues. CDR3 loop: CASSHLIEAGHPGELFF. As DNA, the CDR3 is TGTGCCAGCAGTCACCTAATTGAAGCGGGCCACCCGGGGGAGCTGTTTTTT.

This chain links TRBV18 with TRBJ1-1; TRBD1 might be the D (6 bases). Germline CDR1 KGHSH, CDR2 LQKENI. CDR3 length equals 14 residues. The V end was cut by 3 bases, the J end by 2 bases, with 10 bases between. The CDR3 nucleotides read TGTGCCAGCTCACCGGACAGACGTAACACTGAAGCTTTCTTT. This encodes CASSPDRRNTEAFF.

V and J are TRBV4-1 and TRBJ2-7; tentative D call: TRBD2 (6 bases). V shed 4 bases and J shed 3 bases, with 13 bases lying between them. This CDR3 has 14 amino acids. CDR1 and CDR2 (germline): MGHRA, YSYEKL. CDR3 in DNA: TGCGCCAGCAGCCCCGTTGGGGGGAGCTACGAGCAGTACTTC. Its protein is CASSPVGGSYEQYF.

This rearrangement joins TRBV5-1 to TRBJ2-5, with 11 nucleotides matching TRBD2. Losses at the gene ends were 0 bases for V and 4 bases for J; bases not matched to a gene: 8. CDR3 length: 17 amino acids. Germline values: CDR1 SGHRS, CDR2 YFSETQ. The CDR3 DNA sequence: TGCGCCAGCAGCTTGGGACTAGCGGGATTTGGGGGAGAGACCCAGTACTTC. Its translation: CASSLGLAGFGGETQYF.

V and J are TRBV2 and TRBJ2-7, with a weak D call TRBD2 (6 bases). CDR1 and CDR2 from the germline V gene are SNHLY and FYNNEI. The V end lost 3 bases, the J end lost 3 bases, and 21 bases lay between the germline ends. The CDR3 runs to 17 residues. The CDR3 here is CASSDRGLRHRGYEQYF. Here the CDR3 DNA reads TGTGCCAGCAGTGACCGGGGACTCCGGCACAGAGGCTACGAGCAGTACTTC.

In this sample, this clone turned up a few times. The chain recombines TRBV19 with TRBJ1-2; a weak D match, TRBD1 (6 bases). This CDR3 is built from 17 residues. CDR1 is LNHDA, CDR2 SQIVND, per germline (reference sequence). The V gene lost 4 bases and the J gene lost 1 base, with 19 bases spanning the gap. As DNA, the CDR3 is TGTGCCAGTAGTACCGGAGTGGGGGGGCCTTATAACTATGGCTACACCTTC. It translates to CASSTGVGGPYNYGYTF.

The rearrangement uses TRBV7-2 and TRBJ1-2; tentatively, D is TRBD1 (5 bases). This CDR3 has 16 residues. The ends were cut back, 5 bases at V and 4 bases at J, with 20 bases in the middle. CDR1 is SGHTA and CDR2 is FQGNSA in the germline V gene. CDR3: CASSAQLGRGSYGYTF. CDR3 DNA: TGTGCCAGCAGCGCCCAATTGGGGCGGGGATCCTATGGCTACACCTTC.

The chain recombines TRBV14 with TRBJ2-5; 7 bases align to TRBD2. V gave up 3 bases and J gave up 5 bases; unmatched junction bases: 3. The CDR3 extends over 13 amino acids. Germline V gene sequence: CDR1 SGHDN, CDR2 FVKESK. The CDR3 loop reads CASSQRGKETQYF. In nucleotides, the CDR3 is TGTGCCAGCAGCCAGCGGGGGAAGGAGACCCAGTACTTC.

The chain uses TRBV14 and TRBJ1-1; 8 bases are shared with TRBD1. The CDR3 length is 13 residues. V trimming: 6 bases; J trimming: 1 base; junction bases outside the gene matches: 1. Germline loops: CDR1 SGHDN, CDR2 FVKESK. The CDR3 loop reads CASRGQANTEAFF. CDR3 DNA: TGTGCCAGCAGGGGACAGGCGAACACTGAAGCTTTCTTT.